This TCR beta chain was sequenced for a study of T cells in Graves' hyperthyroidism and ophthalmopathy. Across the whole study: The initial diagnosis was the point when peripheral blood was collected, ahead of any treatment.

A remark on this clonotype: Its antigen is not identified.

What was amplified from RNA transcripts were TCR beta CDR3 regions. The study used the HTBI primer set for a first-round RT-PCR of the TCR CDR3. One entry per CDR3 protein, called by TCRdb with MiXCR from the multiplex PCR reads. The table includes hundreds of thousands of distinct CDR3 sequences, over 35% detected once. The CDR3 totals 15 residues. Germline lookup yields CDR1 MGHRA and CDR2 YSYEKL. The V and J ends lost 1 base and 4 bases respectively, with 10 bases between them. Notes on the study in general: By a 13 V-J model, ophthalmopathy was set apart from stable hyperthyroidism.

PBMCs were sourced from less than 13 ml fresh peripheral blood. This chain links TRBV4-1 with TRBJ1-4; D is uncertain. Sample: blood. The sequence was obtained from a woman between 35 and 50 years old with Graves' hyperthyroidism. The CDR3 nucleotides read TGCGCCAGCAGCCAAGGTCAGACCCTTAATGAAAAACTGTTTTTT. The encoded protein is CASSQGQTLNEKLFF.